This entry lists 7 T cell receptor beta chains sequenced from one sample in a study of T-cell memory formation after mild COVID-19. TCRdb reprocessed the 5' RACE reads via MiXCR and lists one record per CDR3 protein. The table lists 500,000 to 650,000 distinct CDR3 sequences, about a fifth of them singletons. Source material: PBMCs or a T cell subset sorted from them (not recorded which). These TCRs come from an adult woman who had mild COVID-19 (a few samples of this study predate the infection). Cell type and time point are not known.

In this sample, this clonotype turned up a few times. This chain joins TRBV7-2 and TRBJ2-7; 11 bases are a match to TRBD2. The CDR3 has 16 residues. Germline CDR1 and CDR2: SGHTA and FQGNSA. With 5 bases clipped from V and 2 bases from J, the junction kept 8 bases outside the gene matches. CDR3 nucleotides: TGTGCCAGCAGCGCCAGACTAGCGGGAAGGACCTACGAGCAGTACTTC. It yields the protein CASSARLAGRTYEQYF.

This chain joins TRBV5-1 and TRBJ1-4, with D possibly TRBD1 on 5 matching bases. The CDR3 sequence is 12 residues long. CDR1 and CDR2 (germline): SGHRS, YFSETQ. Trimming took off 5 bases at V and 6 bases at J, with 8 bases between the two ends. Here the CDR3 reads CASRDIDEKLFF. Here the CDR3 DNA reads TGCGCCAGCAGGGACATCGATGAAAAACTGTTTTTT.

J is TRBJ2-3 and V is TRBV20-1; tentatively, D is TRBD1 or TRBD2 (5 bases each). Trimming shortened V by 1 base and J by 4 bases, and 15 bases separated the two germline ends. The germline gives CDR1 DFQATT, CDR2 SNEGSKA (reference sequence). This CDR3 has 15 residues. CDR3 bases: TGCAGTGCTAGAGCCGTAGGGACCGGCCCAGATACGCAGTATTTT. Protein sequence: CSARAVGTGPDTQYF.

This clonotype was observed many times. The J gene is TRBJ2-7, the V gene TRBV29-1, with D hard to call. CDR3 length: 13 residues. Germline CDR1 reads SQVTM; CDR2 reads ANQGSEA. Trimming removed 7 bases at V and 0 bases at J, with 13 bases between. The CDR3, as DNA: TGCAGCGCCCGCCGGGCGAACTCCTACGAGCAGTACTTC. Protein: CSARRANSYEQYF.

A few counts support this clonotype. V is TRBV7-2 and J is TRBJ2-1; TRBD2 agrees at 10 bases. The length of the CDR3 is 16 residues. Germline trimming cut 6 bases from V and 8 bases from J; bases unmatched to any gene: 13. CDR1 is SGHTA, CDR2 FQGNSA, per germline. CDR3 in amino acids: CASRRFSSGSSYEQFF. In DNA form, the CDR3 reads TGTGCCAGCAGGAGATTTTCTAGCGGGAGTTCTTATGAGCAGTTCTTC.

The CDR3 bases are TGCGCCAGCAGGGTCGGACACTCAAAAGGGGCCTACGAGCAGTACTTC. It specifies CASRVGHSKGAYEQYF. The chain links TRBV5-1 to TRBJ2-7; the D gene is possibly TRBD1 (5 bases). Trimming left V 5 bases short and J 2 bases short, with 20 bases between. The V gene's germline CDR1 is SGHRS and CDR2 YFSETQ. CDR3 length: 16 residues. Full variable domain (outside the CDR3, taken from reference TRBV5-1 and TRBJ2-7): KAGVTQTPRYLIKTRGQQVTLSCSPISGHRSVSWYQQTPGQGLQFLFEYFSETQRNKGNFPGRFSGRQFSNSRSEMNVSTLELGDSALYLCASRVGHSKGAYEQYFGPGTRLTVT.

There are a few counts of this clonotype. The chain recombines TRBV4-3 with TRBJ1-2; weak D call: TRBD1 (5 bases). Trimming pared 0 bases from V and 8 bases from J, leaving 13 bases between. CDR3 size: 14 residues. Germline assignment: CDR1 LGHNA and CDR2 YSLEER. CDR3 loop: CASSQDYPGGGYTF. CDR3 in DNA: TGCGCCAGCAGCCAAGATTACCCCGGGGGGGGCTACACCTTC.